The entry below gives a single T cell receptor (beta chain) sequence along with its context. This clonotype was recorded at least ten times. Which antigen it targets is not known. Base qualities are not at hand, and no much larger clone is one base apart. This sample is drawn from a study of blood T cells in healthy people across ages (dated by TCRdb to about 2015). Concerning the study at large: In model experiments, template switching captured about one uniquely barcoded TCR beta cDNA molecule for every two T cells. The donors were split into four age groups: young (average around 15 years), middle-aged (over 35), aged (roughly 60) and long-lived (about 82). Age-related changes in TCR beta repertoire diversity were measured in the study by deep sequencing normalized with unique cDNA molecular identifiers. For two donors (one aged 18 to 29 and one aged 80 or older), the study analyzed two additional independent replicas of 1 million unique cDNA reads from the same blood draw. To avoid experimental bias, donors of different ages were randomly spread across the sequencing lanes.

The roughly 42 donors, aged roughly 6 to 90 years, were systemically healthy Caucasian individuals from Russia. Each donor gave roughly 11 milliliters of peripheral blood, drawn into EDTA-treated Vacutainer tubes. Ficoll-Paque density-gradient centrifugation was used to isolate PBMCs, with at least 6 million obtained per sample. Trizol reagent was used to extract total RNA from the PBMCs, yielding at least 6 micrograms per sample. For every donor, flow cytometry on a PBMC aliquot measured the percentage of naive CD45RAhigh/CD27high T cells. General conclusions and limits of the study: The percentage of naive T cells measured by flow cytometry correlated strongly with observed TCR beta diversity. Compared with the aged group, more naive CD4+ T cells, fewer expanded clones and increased TCR diversity were shown by the long-lived group, suggesting age selection. Estimates of total diversity from one million sequenced T cells were regarded as lower bounds and underestimates. Because profiling used bulk unsorted PBMCs, naive and antigen-experienced compartments could not be compared conclusively. Because the CMV infection status of the donors was unknown, age-related changes in expanded clonotypes may potentially have been confounded. Observed TCR beta diversity per million T cells fell roughly linearly with age, and a significant reduction was already apparent by age around 40.

Including cysteine and phenylalanine, the CDR3 has 15 amino acids. Solely the CDR3 DNA is kept, with 45 bases framed from the first base. V is cut by 1 base and J by 4 bases, and the space between the germline ends is 13 bases. Receptor libraries were prepared by 5' RACE. The run used an Illumina HiSeq 2500. The second PCR ran for roughly 6 to 11 cycles and used a J-beta primer mix along with a sample-barcoded 5' primer. A unique molecular identifier was introduced onto each TCR beta cDNA molecule by a template-switch 5' adaptor carrying 12 random nucleotides. Each sample yielded at least 2.5 million CDR3-containing paired-end reads. The Mint cDNA synthesis kit, primed by a TRBC-specific oligonucleotide, was used to synthesize first-strand cDNA from all RNA. Following uracil-DNA glycosylase treatment, a first 18-cycle PCR with universal primers M1SS and BC2_uni_R was performed on all cDNA. The published analysis was carried out like this. Normalization of each sample was performed by random selection of 1 million high-quality reads, each carrying a distinct molecular identifier. Reads sharing molecular identifiers were discarded rather than binned into consensus sequences. MiTCR, with a Q25 quality threshold and the strictest error-elimination algorithm, was used for CDR3 identification, clonotype clustering and error correction. A nonparametric unseen species model with Euler transformation was used to estimate lower-bound total TCR beta diversity. The public sequencing data were trimmed at Q25 with fastp and processed into clonotypes with MiXCR by TCRdb, which kept only in-frame beta chains. Identical CDR3 proteins give one entry, which carries the most common genes and DNA. These V and J calls derive from TCRdb rather than the authors' analysis. The table for this sample lists under 850,000 distinct CDR3 sequences; 35% to 40% of them were counted only once. Of the sample, 10% to 15% falls within the top ten clones.

The V and J segments used are TRBV12-3 or TRBV12-4 and TRBJ2-5, and possibly TRBD1, on 5 matching bases. The sequencing sample was made of blood. The TCR originated in a man younger than 35 in good health. The DNA sequence is given as TGTGCCAGCAGTTTAGGGATACAGGTGTTAGAGACCCAGTACTTC. The resulting protein is CASSLGIQVLETQYF.